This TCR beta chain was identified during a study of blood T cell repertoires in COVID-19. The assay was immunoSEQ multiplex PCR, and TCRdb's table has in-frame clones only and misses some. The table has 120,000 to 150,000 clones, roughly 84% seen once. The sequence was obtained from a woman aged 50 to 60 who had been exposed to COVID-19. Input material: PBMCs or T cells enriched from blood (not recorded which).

The DNA for the CDR3 is TGTGCCAGCAGTCATAGCCTCCGGGAGATAGATCCCAATGGCTACACCTTC. It yields the protein CASSHSLREIDPNGYTF. The chain joins TRBV27 to TRBJ1-2, with no clear D. V was trimmed by 5 bases and J by 6 bases, leaving 25 bases between them. This CDR3 comprises 17 residues. Germline CDR1 reads MNHEY; CDR2 reads SMNVEV (reference sequence).